The rows below give T cell receptor beta chains drawn from one sample of a study of early T cells in non-severe SARS-CoV-2 infection. TCRdb re-called the 5' RACE reads through MiXCR, storing one row per CDR3 protein. This repertoire shows roughly 80,000 distinct CDR3 sequences, approximately 10% found once; its top ten account for 12%. The input for sequencing was whole blood, taken at baseline. These receptors were collected from an adult who was a healthcare worker with PCR-confirmed SARS-CoV-2 infection or an uninfected control (not recorded which). Each CDR3 is given with its conserved first and last residue. D genes are given only for firm matches. Size is omitted from some rows. Given values are once, few, many or a class for expanded clones.

V	size	D	J	DNA	CDR3
TRBV5-4	few	TRBD1	TRBJ1-1	TGTGCCAGCAGCCAGGGACAGGGGAGGACTGAAGCTTTCTTT	CASSQGQGRTEAFF
TRBV7-2	-	-	TRBJ2-3	TGTGCCAGCAGCTCGCCGCGACAGTTCACAGATACGCAGTATTTT	CASSSPRQFTDTQYF
TRBV28	-	-	TRBJ1-3	TGTGCCAGCAGTTCACACAGGGCCGACTCTGGAAACACCATATATTTT	CASSSHRADSGNTIYF
TRBV15	few	-	TRBJ2-5	TGTGCCACCAGCAGAGTCCAAGAGACCCAGTACTTC	CATSRVQETQYF
TRBV28	-	-	TRBJ1-5	TGTGCCAGCAGTTTGGGGTTTCAGCCCCAGCATTTT	CASSLGFQPQHF
TRBV9	few	TRBD2	TRBJ2-1	TGTGCCAGCAGCGTAGTTACTAGCGGGGGTGTAGGTGAGCAGTTCTTC	CASSVVTSGGVGEQFF
TRBV6-2/TRBV6-3	-	-	TRBJ2-7	TGTGCCAGCAGTAGACCGGACCGGGTTATTGGGCAGCAGTACTTC	CASSRPDRVIGQQYF
TRBV6-6	few	-	TRBJ1-3	TGTGCCAGCAGCCTACCTGACAGCTCTGGAAACACCATATATTTT	CASSLPDSSGNTIYF
TRBV7-2	-	-	TRBJ2-3	TGTGCCAGCAGCCCCTGGAAGTCCCACACAGATACGCAGTATTTT	CASSPWKSHTDTQYF
TRBV5-5	-	TRBD2	TRBJ2-3	TGTGCCAGCAGCCAGATGAGCGGGGGCACAGATACGCAGTATTTT	CASSQMSGGTDTQYF
TRBV12-3/TRBV12-4	-	-	TRBJ1-4	TGTGCCAGCAGCGGGGGCATAGCTGAAAAACTGTTTTTT	CASSGGIAEKLFF
TRBV20-1	few	-	TRBJ2-1	TGCAGTGCTAGATTGAGGGAATCCAGCAATGAGCAGTTCTTC	CSARLRESSNEQFF
TRBV4-2	many	-	TRBJ1-1	TGTGCCAGCAGCCAATCGGTATATCAGGGAGAGTTTGAAGCTTTCTTT	CASSQSVYQGEFEAFF